This passage covers 20 T cell receptor beta chains from one sample sequenced in a study of human T cells and chemical hapten exposure. Time point noted: pre-sensitization, week 0. Described treatment: therapeutic diphenylcyclopropenone sensitization with weekly scalp DPC. TCRdb fed the RACE reads into MiXCR, producing one record per CDR3 protein. Of 85,000 to 120,000 distinct CDR3 sequences in the sample, roughly 12% are singletons; the top ten hold about 1.6%. The source material was whole blood, sampled in connection with sensitization to the hapten diphenylcyclopropenone (DPC). These receptor sequences come from a woman between 50 and 59 years old with alopecia areata. Some clones in this sample may be carry-over from other donors' samples.

This clonotype has a handful of counts. The CDR3 DNA reads as TGCAGCGTCGGCCCCGGGACCCGCGAGCAGTACTTC. Protein sequence: CSVGPGTREQYF. This rearrangement joins TRBV29-1 to TRBJ2-7; D possibly matches TRBD1 or TRBD2 (5 bases each). The CDR3 spans 12 residues. The V end was cut by 6 bases, the J end by 6 bases, with 15 bases between. Germline CDR1 reads SQVTM; CDR2 reads ANQGSEA.

The CDR3 DNA sequence: TGTGCCAGCAGTGAGGGTCTAGGGGCTGGGCAGCATTTT. This encodes CASSEGLGAGQHF. This chain joins TRBV6-1 and TRBJ1-5; D may be TRBD1 (5 bases). The CDR3 length is 13 residues. Trimming pared 3 bases from V and 13 bases from J, leaving 16 bases between. The V gene's germline CDR1 is MNHNS and CDR2 SASEGT.

This clonotype was seen many times. The chain combines TRBV5-1 with TRBJ2-2; 12 bases agree with TRBD2. The V and J ends lost 0 bases and 5 bases, in that order; junction bases with no gene match: 5. CDR3 length equals 17 residues. Germline CDR1 is SGHRS and CDR2 is YFSETQ. CDR3 residues: CASSLASGTSGTGELFF. CDR3 nucleotides: TGCGCCAGCAGCTTGGCCTCCGGGACTAGCGGGACCGGGGAGCTGTTTTTT.

In this sample, this clonotype turned up a few times. The chain joins TRBV29-1 to TRBJ1-1; D ambiguous. The V and J ends lost 5 bases and 13 bases respectively, with 23 bases between them. Germline CDR1 and CDR2: SQVTM and ANQGSEA. The CDR3 is 13 amino acids. CDR3 sequence: CSVNSAISQEHFF. Written as DNA, the CDR3 is TGCAGCGTTAACTCCGCGATCAGTCAAGAGCATTTCTTT.

The chain employs TRBV4-2 and TRBJ1-6; 7 nucleotides match TRBD1. The ends lost 0 bases at V and 6 bases at J; junction bases unmatched: 5. The germline V gene encodes CDR1 LGHNA and CDR2 YNFKEQ. The CDR3 contains 16 residues. The CDR3 loop is CASSQDRAGGNSPLHF. CDR3 DNA: TGTGCCAGCAGCCAAGATAGGGCAGGGGGTAATTCACCCCTCCACTTT.

This clonotype was counted ten times or more. The chain combines TRBV12-3 or TRBV12-4 with TRBJ2-1, with D perhaps TRBD1 (6 bases). Trimming took off 7 bases at V and 5 bases at J, with 15 bases between the two ends. The CDR3 contains 14 residues. CDR3 protein: CASTLWGTHNEQFF. The CDR3 DNA reads as TGTGCCAGCACCCTCTGGGGGACACACAATGAGCAGTTCTTC.

This clonotype was observed at least ten times. The genes are TRBV11-2 and TRBJ2-1; 8 positions agree with TRBD2. CDR1 is SGHAT and CDR2 is FQNNGV in the germline V gene. J lost 7 bases, V lost 3 bases, and 8 bases had no gene match. The CDR3 consists of 15 residues. CDR3 protein: CASSLVAGQINEQFF. In DNA form, the CDR3 reads TGTGCCAGCAGCTTGGTAGCGGGGCAAATTAATGAGCAGTTCTTC. Drawing the rest from reference TRBV11-2 and TRBJ2-1, the complete variable domain is EAGVAQSPRYKIIEKRQSVAFWCNPISGHATLYWYQQILGQGPKLLIQFQNNGVVDDSQLPKDRFSAERLKGVDSTLKIQPAKLEDSAVYLCASSLVAGQINEQFFGPGTRLTVL.

This chain joins TRBV12-2 and TRBJ1-2. TRBV12-2 counts as a pseudogene. This CDR3 has 14 amino acids. CDR3 sequence (DNA): TGTGCAAGTCGCTTGCCCGCGGGAGATTATGACTACACCTTC. Translating it yields CASRLPAGDYDYTF.

The chain recombines TRBV27 with TRBJ2-3, with 7 bases matching TRBD1. The V gene's germline CDR1 is MNHEY and CDR2 SMNVEV (reference sequence). Trimming cost V 6 bases and J 2 bases; bases outside gene matches: 8. The CDR3 consists of 15 residues. The CDR3 DNA is TGTGCCAGCAGAACGACCGGGACAGACACAGATACGCAGTATTTT. This encodes CASRTTGTDTDTQYF.

J is TRBJ2-7 and V is TRBV5-1; TRBD1 aligns across 9 bases. Germline CDR1 SGHRS, CDR2 YFSETQ. V lost 2 bases, J lost 7 bases, and 4 bases stayed unmatched. The CDR3 has 13 residues. DNA of the CDR3: TGCGCCAGCAGCTTTACAGGGGGCAGGGAGCAGTACTTC. Protein sequence: CASSFTGGREQYF.

The chain employs TRBV18 and TRBJ2-5, with 11 bases lining up with TRBD2. The junction had 12 bases not matched to a gene; V was cut back by 5 bases and J by 7 bases. Germline loops: CDR1 KGHSH, CDR2 LQKENI. There are 16 residues in the CDR3. This CDR3 reads CASSSGTSGPQRTQYF. CDR3 sequence (DNA): TGTGCCAGCTCATCCGGGACTAGCGGCCCCCAGAGGACCCAGTACTTC.

This clonotype was counted only a few times. V and J are TRBV25-1 and TRBJ1-1; 8 positions match TRBD1. The ends lost 6 bases at V and 8 bases at J; junction bases unmatched: 14. The CDR3 sequence is 15 residues long. The germline gives CDR1 MGHDK, CDR2 SYGVNS. The CDR3 DNA is TGTGCCAGCAGCCCGATGACAGGGGCCGCCGCCGAAGCTTTCTTT. It codes for CASSPMTGAAAEAFF.

The CDR3 DNA follows: TGCAGCGTTGGTAGCTCCTCGCAGTTCTTC. The encoded protein is CSVGSSSQFF. The V and J genes are TRBV29-1 and TRBJ2-1; D not certain. Looked up from germline, CDR1 is SQVTM and CDR2 is ANQGSEA. The V end lost 4 bases, the J end lost 12 bases, and 10 bases lay between the germline ends. The CDR3 extends over 10 amino acids.

The chain carries TRBV11-2 and TRBJ2-3; no clear D gene. The CDR3 sequence is 15 residues long. The V end lost 2 bases, the J end lost 0 bases, and 9 bases lay between the germline ends. The germline gives CDR1 SGHAT, CDR2 FQNNGV. CDR3 region: CASSLLQSSTDTQYF. The CDR3 nucleotides read TGTGCCAGCAGCTTATTACAATCTAGCACAGATACGCAGTATTTT. Full variable domain (remainder filled in from reference TRBV11-2 and TRBJ2-3): EAGVAQSPRYKIIEKRQSVAFWCNPISGHATLYWYQQILGQGPKLLIQFQNNGVVDDSQLPKDRFSAERLKGVDSTLKIQPAKLEDSAVYLCASSLLQSSTDTQYFGPGTRLTVL.

This CDR3 is CASSFTGAQGNTIYF. The CDR3 region has the DNA TGTGCCAGCAGTTTCACAGGGGCTCAGGGGAACACCATATATTTT. The chain recombines TRBV6-6 with TRBJ1-3, with 7 nucleotides matching TRBD1. The CDR3 is 15 amino acids. The trim removed 4 bases at V and 7 bases at J, leaving 10 bases unmatched. Germline V gene data show CDR1 as MNHNY and CDR2 as SVGAGI (reference sequence).

This clonotype appeared a few times. V and J are TRBV2 and TRBJ1-1, with D hard to call. CDR1 SNHLY and CDR2 FYNNEI come from the germline V gene. The CDR3 spans 13 residues. V dropped 5 bases and J dropped 4 bases, with 11 bases sitting between them. The CDR3 is CASSSTFSTEAFF. The DNA of the CDR3 is TGTGCCAGCAGTAGCACTTTTAGCACTGAAGCTTTCTTT.

The chain combines TRBV7-2 with TRBJ2-1; TRBD2 agrees at 10 bases. CDR3 length: 15 residues. The V segment lost 5 bases and the J segment 6 bases; nucleotides outside the gene matches: 7. CDR1 SGHTA and CDR2 FQGNSA come from the germline V gene. CDR3 bases: TGTGCCAGCAGCCCAACTAGCGGGACCATCAATGAGCAGTTCTTC. Its translation is CASSPTSGTINEQFF.

This clonotype came up a few times. V and J are TRBV5-1 and TRBJ1-6, with D hard to call. The CDR3 contains 16 residues. With 0 bases removed from V and 7 bases from J, the gap between germline ends came to 14 bases. Germline loops: CDR1 SGHRS, CDR2 YFSETQ. CDR3 nucleotide sequence: TGCGCCAGCAGCTTGGGCCCCGAGGTGAGGAATTCACCCCTCCACTTT. Its translation: CASSLGPEVRNSPLHF.

The chain joins TRBV11-2 to TRBJ2-1; D may be TRBD1 (5 bases). The CDR3 extends over 15 amino acids. The germline V and J ends were trimmed by 4 bases and 6 bases, with 16 bases remaining between them. Per germline, CDR1 SGHAT and CDR2 FQNNGV. The CDR3 coding sequence is TGTGCCAGCAGCTACCAGGGAAATCGTGGCAATGAGCAGTTCTTC. It is translated as CASSYQGNRGNEQFF.

This clonotype was observed many times. The gene calls are TRBV29-1 and TRBJ2-1; no firm D call. Trimming left V 7 bases short and J 5 bases short, with 15 bases between. The CDR3 is made up of 13 amino acids. Germline lookup yields CDR1 SQVTM and CDR2 ANQGSEA. The CDR3 loop reads CSALGPDNNEQFF. CDR3 nucleotides: TGCAGCGCCCTGGGCCCAGACAACAATGAGCAGTTCTTC.